The 30 T cell receptor beta chains in this list originate from one sample, sequenced in a study of T-cell memory formation after mild COVID-19. Each CDR3 protein is one row after TCRdb ran MiXCR on the 5' RACE reads. The sample shows about 500,000 distinct CDR3 sequences, around 20% of them seen only once. Source material: PBMCs or a T cell subset sorted from them (not recorded which). These TCRs come from an adult woman who had mild COVID-19 (a few samples of this study predate the infection). Cell type and time point are not known.

This chain connects TRBV4-1 to TRBJ1-1; D gene unclear. V lost 4 bases, J lost 6 bases, and 12 bases lay in between. Germline CDR1 MGHRA, CDR2 YSYEKL. The CDR3 runs to 13 residues. CDR3 region: CASSPREVAEAFF. DNA of the CDR3: TGCGCCAGCAGCCCTAGGGAGGTGGCTGAAGCTTTCTTT.

The J gene is TRBJ2-3, the V gene TRBV20-1; a weak D match, TRBD2 (5 bases). Germline-derived CDR1 and CDR2 are DFQATT and SNEGSKA (reference sequence). This CDR3 spans 14 amino acids. The V end was cut by 1 base, the J end by 0 bases, with 8 bases between. CDR3 in amino acids: CSARARVSTDTQYF. The CDR3 DNA reads TGCAGTGCTAGAGCGCGGGTTAGCACAGATACGCAGTATTTT.

The chain carries TRBV5-4 and TRBJ2-7; 7 bases are a match to TRBD1. Germline V gives CDR1 SGHNT, CDR2 YYREEE (reference sequence). The CDR3 covers 15 residues. The J segment lost 2 bases and the V segment lost 1 base, leaving 6 bases of the junction unmatched. CDR3 coding DNA: TGTGCCAGCAGCTTGAAGACAGGGATGGCCTACGAGCAGTACTTC. It is translated as CASSLKTGMAYEQYF. Full variable domain (outside the CDR3, taken from reference TRBV5-4 and TRBJ2-7): ETGVTQSPTHLIKTRGQQVTLRCSSQSGHNTVSWYQQALGQGPQFIFQYYREEENGRGNFPPRFSGLQFPNYSSELNVNALELDDSALYLCASSLKTGMAYEQYFGPGTRLTVT.

The rearrangement uses TRBV24-1 and TRBJ1-1; TRBD1 agrees at 9 bases. Germline V CDR1 and CDR2: KGHDR, SFDVKD. V lost 2 bases, J lost 5 bases, and 5 bases stayed unmatched. The CDR3 covers 15 residues. In DNA, the CDR3 is TGTGCCACCAGTGATTCGACAGGGGGATGGACTGAAGCTTTCTTT. This gives the protein CATSDSTGGWTEAFF.

V usage is TRBV7-2 and J usage is TRBJ2-3; D is unresolved. This CDR3 is 11 amino acids long. Trimming pared 5 bases from V and 5 bases from J, leaving 5 bases between. Per germline, CDR1 SGHTA and CDR2 FQGNSA. Here the CDR3 DNA reads TGTGCCAGCAGCGACCAAGATACGCAGTATTTT. It specifies CASSDQDTQYF.

The V call is TRBV7-9, the J call TRBJ1-1; 10 nucleotides align to TRBD1. The V segment lost 6 bases and the J segment 5 bases; nucleotides outside the gene matches: 6. The CDR3 covers 14 residues. Per the germline V gene, CDR1 is SEHNR and CDR2 is FQNEAQ (reference sequence). CDR3: CASRSDRGRTEAFF. CDR3 DNA sequence: TGTGCCAGCAGATCCGACAGGGGGCGGACTGAAGCTTTCTTT.

This clonotype was detected only a few times. The chain is built from TRBV11-2 and TRBJ2-5, with D perhaps TRBD2 (6 bases). This CDR3 is built from 16 residues. V was pared by 2 bases and J by 4 bases, with 17 bases between. Germline-derived CDR1 and CDR2 are SGHAT and FQNNGV. CDR3 in DNA: TGTGCCAGCAGCTTACTCGGGAGCCGAATCACAGAGACCCAGTACTTC. Residues: CASSLLGSRITETQYF.

The chain couples TRBV4-1 to TRBJ2-7; the match to TRBD1 covers 9 bases. Trimming took 5 bases from V and 2 from J; bases not matched to a gene: 7. The CDR3 runs to 15 residues. Looked up from germline, CDR1 is MGHRA and CDR2 is YSYEKL. The CDR3 reads CASSGPGQGPYEQYF. CDR3 DNA sequence: TGCGCCAGCAGCGGTCCGGGACAGGGTCCCTACGAGCAGTACTTC.

The chain joins TRBV19 to TRBJ1-2; D is unresolved. The germline V gene encodes CDR1 LNHDA and CDR2 SQIVND (reference sequence). The V end lost 5 bases, the J end lost 4 bases, and 11 bases lay between the germline ends. The CDR3 runs 13 residues. The CDR3 region has the DNA TGTGCCAGTAGTCCCCGACACGGCTATGGCTACACCTTC. Protein product: CASSPRHGYGYTF.

This clonotype was found a few times. This chain links TRBV18 with TRBJ1-1, with 9 nucleotides matching TRBD1. Trimming removed 6 bases from V and 8 bases from J; junction bases left unmatched: 13. Germline CDR1 KGHSH, CDR2 LQKENI. This CDR3 has 15 residues. The CDR3 loop is CASSRGQGTLGEAFF. The CDR3 DNA sequence: TGTGCCAGCTCCCGCGGACAGGGGACTTTAGGGGAAGCTTTCTTT.

This clonotype was found a few times. The rearrangement uses TRBV6-5 and TRBJ2-7; TRBD2 matches at 7 bases. This CDR3 is built from 13 residues. CDR1 is MNHEY, CDR2 SVGAGI, per germline. V gave up 5 bases and J gave up 2 bases; unmatched junction bases: 3. The CDR3 DNA follows: TGTGCCAGCAGTAGCGGGATTGCCTACGAGCAGTACTTC. Its translation is CASSSGIAYEQYF.

The rearrangement uses TRBV12-3 or TRBV12-4 and TRBJ2-3; 7 nucleotides agree with TRBD1. Germline trimming cut 7 bases from V and 3 bases from J; bases unmatched to any gene: 4. There are 13 residues in the CDR3. The CDR3 is CASNLQGTDTQYF. The DNA of the CDR3 is TGTGCCAGCAACCTACAGGGGACAGATACGCAGTATTTT.

This clonotype was seen only a few times. The chain couples TRBV7-9 to TRBJ1-5; no clear D. V was shortened by 5 bases and J by 5 bases, with 10 bases between the two germline ends. Per germline, CDR1 SEHNR and CDR2 FQNEAQ (reference sequence). CDR3 size: 13 residues. The chain's CDR3 is CASSLGIDQPQHF. CDR3 sequence (DNA): TGTGCCAGCAGCCTAGGGATCGATCAGCCCCAGCATTTT. Drawing the rest from reference TRBV7-9 and TRBJ1-5, the complete variable domain is DTGVSQNPRHKITKRGQNVTFRCDPISEHNRLYWYRQTLGQGPEFLTYFQNEAQLEKSRLLSDRFSAERPKGSFSTLEIQRTEQGDSAMYLCASSLGIDQPQHFGDGTRLSIL.

The J gene is TRBJ2-2, the V gene TRBV20-1; 11 bases agree with TRBD2. Germline V gene data show CDR1 as DFQATT and CDR2 as SNEGSKA (reference sequence). CDR3 size: 16 residues. The trim removed 0 bases at V and 5 bases at J, leaving 5 bases unmatched. The CDR3 reads CSARDTSGGWTGELFF. The CDR3 DNA reads as TGCAGTGCTAGAGATACTAGCGGGGGATGGACCGGGGAGCTGTTTTTT.

The genes are TRBV5-4 and TRBJ2-3, with no clear D. Trimming removed 0 bases from V and 0 bases from J, with 5 bases in between. Germline CDR1 reads SGHNT; CDR2 reads YYREEE (reference sequence). The CDR3 sequence is 14 residues long. CDR3 sequence reads: CASSLVISTDTQYF. The DNA of the CDR3 is TGTGCCAGCAGCTTGGTTATTAGCACAGATACGCAGTATTTT.

This clonotype appeared a single time. The chain uses TRBV10-3 and TRBJ2-6, with D perhaps TRBD1 or TRBD2 (5 bases each). CDR3 length: 18 residues. Germline loops: CDR1 ENHRY, CDR2 SYGVKD. V dropped 2 bases and J dropped 0 bases, with 14 bases sitting between them. CDR3 region: CAISELWDVLSGANVLTF. DNA for the CDR3: TGTGCCATCAGTGAGCTGTGGGACGTACTCTCTGGGGCCAACGTCCTGACTTTC.

The genes are TRBV12-5 and TRBJ1-1; D is unresolved. The CDR3 sequence is 13 residues long. Trimming took off 9 bases at V and 4 bases at J, with 15 bases between the two ends. Germline CDR1 reads LGHNT; CDR2 reads FRNRAP. CDR3 protein: CARDGRPSTEAFF. The CDR3 nucleotides read TGTGCTAGGGATGGGCGACCGAGCACTGAAGCTTTCTTT.

Only a few counts were recorded for this clonotype. J is TRBJ2-1 and V is TRBV6-1, with 14 bases lining up with TRBD2. The V gene end was trimmed by 3 bases and the J gene end by 15 bases; junction bases not matched to a gene: 7. Germline CDR1 is MNHNS and CDR2 is SASEGT. The CDR3 is 14 amino acids. CDR3 sequence reads: CASSDPGTSGGVFF. The CDR3 DNA is TGTGCCAGCAGTGACCCCGGGACTAGCGGGGGTGTGTTCTTC.

V gene TRBV7-9 combines with J gene TRBJ1-6, with 10 bases lining up with TRBD1. The CDR3 length is 17 residues. Losses at the gene ends were 6 bases for V and 7 bases for J; bases not matched to a gene: 12. Germline V gene lookup returns CDR1 SEHNR and CDR2 FQNEAQ (reference sequence). CDR3 nucleotides: TGTGCCAGCAGTTTACCCCATCCGGGACAGGGGAATTCACCCCTCCACTTT. It yields the protein CASSLPHPGQGNSPLHF.

The chain has TRBV3-1 and TRBJ2-7, with 7 nucleotides matching TRBD1. The CDR3 has 14 residues. J gave up 3 bases and V 1 base, and 3 bases lay outside the gene matches. Germline CDR1 reads LGHDT; CDR2 reads YNNKEL (reference sequence). DNA for the CDR3: TGTGCCAGCAGCCAAGGTTGGGACAGCTACGAGCAGTACGTC. Protein sequence: CASSQGWDSYEQYV.

This clonotype has more than one count but fewer than ten. The CDR3 DNA reads as TGCGCCAGCAGCCAAGAACTAGCGGGAGAGCAGTTCTTC. This codes for CASSQELAGEQFF. The chain couples TRBV5-1 to TRBJ2-1, with 10 bases that match TRBD2. Germline CDR1 is SGHRS and CDR2 is YFSETQ. With 4 bases clipped from V and 10 bases from J, the junction kept 5 bases outside the gene matches. This CDR3 is 13 amino acids long.

This clonotype was observed a handful of times. This chain uses TRBV3-1 with TRBJ2-1; 8 bases map to TRBD1. Germline V CDR1 and CDR2: LGHDT, YNNKEL (reference sequence). This CDR3 contains 15 residues. V dropped 1 base and J dropped 7; count of bases not matched to a gene: 6. CDR3 residues: CASSQGWTGSNEQFF. The CDR3 region has the DNA TGTGCCAGCAGCCAAGGATGGACAGGGAGTAATGAGCAGTTCTTC.

This clonotype was observed a handful of times. The rearrangement uses TRBV2 and TRBJ1-2, with D unresolved. In germline, CDR1 is SNHLY, CDR2 FYNNEI. This CDR3 has 13 residues. With 6 bases removed from V and 4 bases from J, the gap between germline ends came to 12 bases. CDR3 coding DNA: TGTGCCAGCAGCTCATGGCAGAGCTATGGCTACACCTTC. This sequence encodes CASSSWQSYGYTF.

CDR3 amino acids: CSVEGTGDSYEQYF. CDR3 nucleotides: TGCAGCGTTGAGGGGACAGGGGACTCCTACGAGCAGTACTTC. The V gene is TRBV29-1, the J gene TRBJ2-7; 10 nucleotides align to TRBD1. This CDR3 is 14 amino acids long. V gave up 3 bases and J gave up 0 bases; unmatched junction bases: 2. Germline lookup yields CDR1 SQVTM and CDR2 ANQGSEA.

The rearrangement links TRBV14 to TRBJ2-1; D remains ambiguous. The length of the CDR3 is 13 residues. V was cut by 2 bases and J by 6 bases, with 8 bases left in between. In germline, CDR1 is SGHDN, CDR2 FVKESK. The CDR3 coding sequence is TGTGCCAGCAGCCAATTTAGGACCAATGAGCAGTTCTTC. Its translation is CASSQFRTNEQFF.

V and J are TRBV10-3 and TRBJ1-1; TRBD1 aligns across 8 bases. The CDR3 totals 17 residues. Germline values: CDR1 ENHRY, CDR2 SYGVKD. V was pared by 2 bases and J by 3 bases, with 11 bases of the junction left unmatched. The CDR3 loop reads CAISEPTGAEGDTEAFF. The DNA for the CDR3 is TGTGCCATCAGTGAGCCGACAGGGGCTGAGGGGGACACTGAAGCTTTCTTT.

This clonotype was picked up a small number of times. The chain couples TRBV4-2 to TRBJ2-3; weak D call: TRBD2 (5 bases). The CDR3 totals 13 residues. The germline gives CDR1 LGHNA, CDR2 YNFKEQ. V lost 0 bases, J lost 10 bases, and 11 bases lay in between. In nucleotides, the CDR3 is TGTGCCAGCAGCCAAGATCGCACTAGATCGCAGTATTTT. It codes for CASSQDRTRSQYF.

In its sample, this clonotype was seen a few times. The V gene is TRBV18, the J gene TRBJ1-1, with 7 bases that match TRBD1. The V gene's germline CDR1 is KGHSH and CDR2 LQKENI. With V trimmed by 5 bases and J by 5 bases, 11 bases remained unmatched. The CDR3 loop spans 15 amino acids. The CDR3 sequence: CASSTGQQRGTEAFF. The CDR3 DNA sequence: TGTGCCAGCTCAACGGGACAGCAACGGGGGACTGAAGCTTTCTTT.

The rearrangement uses TRBV5-1 and TRBJ1-5, with 10 bases that match TRBD1. The CDR3 runs to 15 residues. Trimming cost V 3 bases and J 3 bases; bases outside gene matches: 3. Per the germline V gene, CDR1 is SGHRS and CDR2 is YFSETQ. The CDR3 region is CASSWGTGVNQPQHF. In DNA, the CDR3 is TGCGCCAGCAGCTGGGGGACAGGGGTCAATCAGCCCCAGCATTTT.

This clonotype was counted a few times. The rearrangement links TRBV6-2 or TRBV6-3 to TRBJ2-4; 7 bases line up with TRBD1. The junction had 7 bases not matched to a gene; V was cut back by 0 bases and J by 8 bases. The CDR3 runs to 15 residues. Germline V gene lookup returns CDR1 MNHEY and CDR2 SVGEGT. Here the CDR3 DNA reads TGTGCCAGCAGTTACTCGGGGACAGAGGTCGACATTCAGTACTTC. As protein: CASSYSGTEVDIQYF.